These T cell receptor beta chains were read from a single sample in a study of beta chain features in type 1 diabetes. The repertoire was sequenced with immunoSEQ multiplex PCR; TCRdb's copy has only in-frame clones and lacks some. Seen here are 140,000 to 150,000 clones, 40% to 55% observed once, and the top ten hold under 0.5%. The specimen sequenced was Tregs from blood. Receptor source: a young man in good health. CDR3s include the opening cysteine and the closing phenylalanine or tryptophan. Fields, in order: V gene, clone size, D gene, J gene, CDR3 DNA, CDR3 protein. The D gene is left open where the match is weak. The size of a clone is reported for some rows only, either as once, few or many, or as a class for expanded clones.

V: TRBV2; size: .; D: .; J: TRBJ1-3; DNA: TGTGCCAGCAGCGGGATTTCTGGAAACACCATATATTTT; CDR3: CASSGISGNTIYF
V: TRBV4-2; size: .; D: TRBD1; J: TRBJ1-2; DNA: TGTGCCAGCAGCCAACCCCTGGTTGGACAGGGCGGGTACTATGGCTACACCTTC; CDR3: CASSQPLVGQGGYYGYTF
V: TRBV7-2; size: .; D: TRBD2; J: TRBJ2-5; DNA: TGTGCCAGCAGCGTCGGACTAGCGGGAGTCGGAGAGACCCAGTACTTC; CDR3: CASSVGLAGVGETQYF
V: TRBV7-2; size: .; D: .; J: TRBJ2-7; DNA: TGTGCCAGCAGCTCCTCGTATTCCGTCTACGAGCAGTACTTC; CDR3: CASSSSYSVYEQYF
V: TRBV28; size: .; D: .; J: TRBJ1-1; DNA: TGTGCCAGCAAGGCGGGGGTGGCTGAAGCTTTCTTT; CDR3: CASKAGVAEAFF
V: TRBV7-2; size: medium-sized; D: TRBD1; J: TRBJ2-2; DNA: TGTGCCAGCAGCCCCCGACAGGGGTTCACCGGGGAGCTGTTTTTT; CDR3: CASSPRQGFTGELFF
V: TRBV6-1; size: .; D: .; J: TRBJ1-6; DNA: TGTGCCAGCCGTCCTAAAAATTCACCCCTCCACTTT; CDR3: CASRPKNSPLHF
V: TRBV7-2; size: .; D: .; J: TRBJ2-3; DNA: TGTGCCAGCAGCCCGAGTCGGGGTCGAGATACGCAGTATTTT; CDR3: CASSPSRGRDTQYF
V: TRBV4-2; size: few; D: .; J: TRBJ2-7; DNA: TGTGCCAGCAGCCCCTCCGACGGGAGCTCCTACGAGCAGTACTTC; CDR3: CASSPSDGSSYEQYF
V: TRBV7-9; size: .; D: .; J: TRBJ1-1; DNA: TGTGCCAGCAGCTTATTACAGGGCCGAGGGACTGAAGCTTTCTTT; CDR3: CASSLLQGRGTEAFF
V: TRBV7-8; size: .; D: TRBD1; J: TRBJ2-7; DNA: TGTGCCAGCAGCTTAACAGGGGACGAGCAGTACTTC; CDR3: CASSLTGDEQYF
V: TRBV7-2; size: few; D: TRBD2; J: TRBJ2-3; DNA: TGTGCCAGCAGCTTTAGCGGGAGCGCAGATACGCAGTATTTT; CDR3: CASSFSGSADTQYF
V: TRBV9; size: .; D: TRBD2; J: TRBJ2-7; DNA: TGTGCCAGCAGCGCCGGGACTAGCGCCACCTACGAGCAGTACTTC; CDR3: CASSAGTSATYEQYF
V: TRBV5-1; size: .; D: TRBD1; J: TRBJ2-1; DNA: TGCGCCAGCAGCTCCGGACAGGTATACAATGAGCAGTTCTTC; CDR3: CASSSGQVYNEQFF
V: TRBV7-9; size: .; D: .; J: TRBJ1-2; DNA: TGTGCCAGCAGCTTAGCGTCAACAAGAGGGAGCTACACCTTC; CDR3: CASSLASTRGSYTF
V: TRBV28; size: .; D: TRBD1; J: TRBJ1-5; DNA: TGTGCCAGCAGTTTATTACAGGGGGATCAGCCCCAGCATTTT; CDR3: CASSLLQGDQPQHF
V: TRBV7-2; size: few; D: .; J: TRBJ2-7; DNA: TGTGCCAGCAGCTTAAGCCTCTACGAGCAGTACTTC; CDR3: CASSLSLYEQYF
V: TRBV9; size: .; D: TRBD2; J: TRBJ2-7; DNA: TGTGCCAGCAGCGCGACGGGGGGGCGAGCCTACGAGCAGTACTTC; CDR3: CASSATGGRAYEQYF
V: TRBV19; size: few; D: TRBD1; J: TRBJ2-2; DNA: TGTGCCACCACCGCCGGGGACAGGGGGCGTCGGGAGCTGTTTTTT; CDR3: CATTAGDRGRRELFF
V: TRBV11-2; size: .; D: .; J: TRBJ2-5; DNA: TGTGCCAGCAGCTCGAGGACAGCCCAAGAGACCCAGTACTTC; CDR3: CASSSRTAQETQYF
V: TRBV18; size: .; D: TRBD1; J: TRBJ2-3; DNA: TGTGCCAGCTCACCCGCCGGGACAGGGCACACAGATACGCAGTATTTT; CDR3: CASSPAGTGHTDTQYF
V: TRBV28; size: few; D: TRBD2; J: TRBJ2-1; DNA: TGTGCCACCAAAGGCCAGCGGGGACCCTCCTACAATGAGCAGTTCTTC; CDR3: CATKGQRGPSYNEQFF
V: TRBV7-2; size: few; D: TRBD1; J: TRBJ2-6; DNA: TGTGCCAGCAGCTGGACGGGGACAGGAAACTCTGGGGCCAACGTCCTGACTTTC; CDR3: CASSWTGTGNSGANVLTF
V: TRBV19; size: .; D: TRBD2; J: TRBJ2-4; DNA: TGTGCCAGTAGTATAAGGGGAGGGGCGACTAACAAAAACATTCAGTACTTC; CDR3: CASSIRGGATNKNIQYF
V: TRBV7-9; size: few; D: .; J: TRBJ2-1; DNA: TGTGCCAGCAGCTCATGGGGGCCCGACAATGAGCAGTTCTTC; CDR3: CASSSWGPDNEQFF
V: TRBV19; size: .; D: .; J: TRBJ2-4; DNA: TGTGCCAGTAGTATTAGGGGGTCGACGGGGATTGGCGCCAAAAACATTCAGTACTTC; CDR3: CASSIRGSTGIGAKNIQYF
V: TRBV5-1; size: .; D: TRBD1; J: TRBJ2-3; DNA: TGCGCCAGCAGCTTGGGGCAGGGGGCAAGCACAGATACGCAGTATTTT; CDR3: CASSLGQGASTDTQYF
V: TRBV29-1; size: few; D: .; J: TRBJ1-1; DNA: TGCAGTACTTCTAGAGAAATGAACACTGAAGCTTTCTTT; CDR3: CSTSREMNTEAFF
V: TRBV5-8; size: .; D: .; J: TRBJ2-3; DNA: TGTGCCAGCAGCTTCCGCGGGATTACAGATACGCAGTATTTT; CDR3: CASSFRGITDTQYF
V: TRBV28; size: .; D: TRBD1; J: TRBJ2-7; DNA: TGTGCCAGCAGTTTAGGGGACAGGCCCCACGAGCAGTACTTC; CDR3: CASSLGDRPHEQYF
V: TRBV7-2; size: few; D: .; J: TRBJ2-2; DNA: TGTGCCAGCAGCCCACACCGGGGATGGGAAGCCGGGGAGCTGTTTTTT; CDR3: CASSPHRGWEAGELFF
V: TRBV5-8; size: .; D: .; J: TRBJ2-4; DNA: TGTGCCAGCAGCAGGGACTCACTAGCCAAAAACATTCAGTACTTC; CDR3: CASSRDSLAKNIQYF
V: TRBV18; size: .; D: .; J: TRBJ1-1; DNA: TGTGCCAGCTCACCACGGGAGGGGAAAACGAACACTGAAGCTTTCTTT; CDR3: CASSPREGKTNTEAFF
V: TRBV5-1; size: once; D: TRBD1; J: TRBJ1-3; DNA: TGCGCCAGCTCGTTACAGGGGTTTCGCGGAAACACCATATATTTT; CDR3: CASSLQGFRGNTIYF
V: TRBV27; size: .; D: .; J: TRBJ1-5; DNA: TGTGCCAGCAGTTTAAGGGGAGGGAATCAGCCCCAGCATTTT; CDR3: CASSLRGGNQPQHF